This TCR beta chain came from a study of Graves' ophthalmopathy and Graves' hyperthyroidism. Hyperthyroidism was new, under 2 months, in patients aged 18 to 65. Other autoimmune diseases, uncontrolled infections, pregnancy or lactation excluded patients from enrollment. The diagnostic workup employed clinical symptoms, serum thyroxine, TRAb, thyroid ultrasound and orbital computed tomography. TCR beta CDR3 regions were amplified from RNA transcripts. First-round RT-PCR relied on HTBI primers, and a second-round multiplex PCR came next. TCRdb re-called the multiplex PCR reads with MiXCR, one entry per CDR3 protein. Here the sample spans over a million distinct CDR3 sequences, roughly two fifths being singletons. Notes on the study in general: Between ophthalmopathy and stable hyperthyroidism, a 13-signature model drew a separation with 87.88% sensitivity and less than 83% specificity.

A remark on this clonotype: What it recognizes is unknown.

V lost 8 bases to trimming and J lost 9 bases, with 14 bases between them. Germline lookup yields CDR1 SQVTM and CDR2 ANQGSEA. The length of the CDR3 is 12 residues. This chain joins TRBV29-1 and TRBJ1-6; TRBD1 might be the D (5 bases). This clonotype was obtained from an adult man with Graves' hyperthyroidism. The specimen was peripheral blood or thyroid tissue (not recorded which). CDR3 in DNA: TGCAGCCTTGGGGGGAACTCTTCACCCCTCCACTTT. This codes for CSLGGNSSPLHF.